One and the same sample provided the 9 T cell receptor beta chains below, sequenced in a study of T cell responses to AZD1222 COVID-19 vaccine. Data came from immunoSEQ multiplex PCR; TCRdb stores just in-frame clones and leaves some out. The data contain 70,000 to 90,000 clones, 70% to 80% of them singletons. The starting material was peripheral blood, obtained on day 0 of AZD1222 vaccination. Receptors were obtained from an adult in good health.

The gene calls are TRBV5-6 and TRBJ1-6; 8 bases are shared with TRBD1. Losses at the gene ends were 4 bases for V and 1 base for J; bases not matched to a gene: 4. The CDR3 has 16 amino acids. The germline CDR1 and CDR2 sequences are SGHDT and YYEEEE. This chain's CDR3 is CASSRRDRSYNSPLHF. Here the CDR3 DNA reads TGTGCCAGCAGCCGCCGGGACAGGTCCTATAATTCACCCCTCCACTTT.

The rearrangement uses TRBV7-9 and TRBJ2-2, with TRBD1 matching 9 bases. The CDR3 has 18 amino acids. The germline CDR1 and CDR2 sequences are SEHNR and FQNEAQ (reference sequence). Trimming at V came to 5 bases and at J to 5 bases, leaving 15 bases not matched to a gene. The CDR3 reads CASSHARPGQGKTGELFF. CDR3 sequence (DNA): TGTGCCAGCAGCCATGCTCGACCGGGACAGGGAAAAACCGGGGAGCTGTTTTTT.

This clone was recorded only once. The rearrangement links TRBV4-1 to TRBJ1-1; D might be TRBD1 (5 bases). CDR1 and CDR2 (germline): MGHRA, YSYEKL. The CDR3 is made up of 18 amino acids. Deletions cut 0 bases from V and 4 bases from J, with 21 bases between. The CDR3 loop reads CASSQDPRGADAVTEAFF. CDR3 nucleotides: TGCGCCAGCAGCCAAGATCCGAGAGGGGCGGACGCCGTCACTGAAGCTTTCTTT.

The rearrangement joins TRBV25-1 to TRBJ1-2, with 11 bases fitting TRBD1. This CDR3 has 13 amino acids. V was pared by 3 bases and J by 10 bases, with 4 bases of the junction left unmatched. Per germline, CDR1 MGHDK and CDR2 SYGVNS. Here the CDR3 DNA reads TGTGCCAGCAGTGACCGGACAGGGGGCTTCTACACCTTC. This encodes CASSDRTGGFYTF.

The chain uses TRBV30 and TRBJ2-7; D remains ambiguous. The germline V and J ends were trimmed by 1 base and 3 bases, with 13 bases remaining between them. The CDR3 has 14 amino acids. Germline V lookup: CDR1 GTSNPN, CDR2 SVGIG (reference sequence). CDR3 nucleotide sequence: TGTGCCTGGAGTGGTCCCTCCCCCCACTACGAGCAGTACTTC. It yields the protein CAWSGPSPHYEQYF.

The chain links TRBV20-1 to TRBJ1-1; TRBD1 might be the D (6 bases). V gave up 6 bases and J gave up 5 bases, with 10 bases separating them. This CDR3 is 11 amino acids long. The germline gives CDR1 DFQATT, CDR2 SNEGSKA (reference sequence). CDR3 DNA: TGCAGTGCCGTCGACAGGACTGAAGCTTTCTTT. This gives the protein CSAVDRTEAFF.

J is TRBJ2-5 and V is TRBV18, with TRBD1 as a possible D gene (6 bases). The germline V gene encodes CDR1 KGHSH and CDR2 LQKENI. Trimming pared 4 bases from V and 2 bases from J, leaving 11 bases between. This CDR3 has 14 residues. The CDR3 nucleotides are TGTGCCAGCTCACTAATGACAGGACAAGAGACCCAGTACTTC. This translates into CASSLMTGQETQYF.

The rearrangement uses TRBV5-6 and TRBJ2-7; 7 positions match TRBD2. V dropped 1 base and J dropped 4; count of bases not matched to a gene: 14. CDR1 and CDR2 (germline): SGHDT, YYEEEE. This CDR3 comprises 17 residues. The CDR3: CASSLYPTSSLSYEQYF. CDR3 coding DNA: TGTGCCAGCAGCTTGTACCCGACTAGCTCACTTTCATACGAGCAGTACTTC.

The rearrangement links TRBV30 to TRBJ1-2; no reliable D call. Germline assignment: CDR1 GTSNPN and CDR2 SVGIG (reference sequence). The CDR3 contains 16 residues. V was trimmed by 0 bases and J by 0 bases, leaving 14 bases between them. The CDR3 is CAWSVRGPEANYGYTF. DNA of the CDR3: TGTGCCTGGAGTGTACGTGGACCCGAGGCTAACTATGGCTACACCTTC. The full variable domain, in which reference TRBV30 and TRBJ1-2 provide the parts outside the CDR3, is SQTIHQWPATLVQPVGSPLSLECTVEGTSNPNLYWYRQAAGRGLQLLFYSVGIGQISSEVPQNLSASRPQDRQFILSSKKLLLSDSGFYLCAWSVRGPEANYGYTFGSGTRLTVV.